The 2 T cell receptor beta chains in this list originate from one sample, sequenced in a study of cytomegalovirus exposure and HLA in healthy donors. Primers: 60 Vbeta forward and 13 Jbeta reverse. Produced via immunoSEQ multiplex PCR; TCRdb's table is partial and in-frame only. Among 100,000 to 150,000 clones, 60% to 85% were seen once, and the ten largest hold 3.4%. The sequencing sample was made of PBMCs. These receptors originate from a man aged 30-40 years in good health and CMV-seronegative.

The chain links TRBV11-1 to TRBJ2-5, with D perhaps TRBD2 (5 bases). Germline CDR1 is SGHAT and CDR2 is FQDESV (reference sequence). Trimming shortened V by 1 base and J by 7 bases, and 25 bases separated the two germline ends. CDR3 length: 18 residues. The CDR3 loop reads CASSLGNPSVRGRGTQYF. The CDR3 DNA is TGTGCCAGCAGCTTAGGTAACCCCTCGGTTCGAGGGCGCGGGACCCAGTACTTC.

In nucleotides, the CDR3 is TGTGCCAGCAGCTTAGGTATGCGGAATGAGCAGTTCTTC. It translates to CASSLGMRNEQFF. The rearrangement links TRBV7-7 to TRBJ2-1; no reliable D call. The CDR3 has 13 residues. V shed 1 base and J shed 7 bases, with 8 bases lying between them. Germline CDR1 and CDR2: SSHAT and FNYEAQ (reference sequence).